The text below deals with one TCR beta chain. The antigen remains unidentified. The TRB libraries of cDNA were built by UMI-labeled 5' RACE. Reanalyzing the 5' RACE reads, TCRdb keeps one entry per CDR3 protein, without DNA. The table counts approximately 100,000 distinct CDR3 sequences; approximately 0.38% lies in the top ten. The entry originates in a study of CXCR3-negative and CXCR3-positive naive CD8 T cells. General study points: Naive CXCR3-positive and CXCR3-negative cells shared similar TRBV-TRBJ usage, unlike memory cells. Diversity ran similarly high across both naive subsets but far lower in memory CD8+ cells. CXCR3-positive naive cells carried more hydrophobic TRB CDR3s than CXCR3-negative naive cells did.

Researchers reported sorting every CD8+ T cell subset in triplicate, 250,000 to 300,000 cells per sort. This CDR3 comprises 14 residues. Germline assignment: CDR1 SGHRS and CDR2 YFSETQ. Material: naive CXCR3+ CD8+ T cells from blood. Subset denoted: CD45RO-CCR7+CD27+CD95- naive CD8+ T cells expressing CXCR3 (TNR3+). This receptor was identified in a human donor in good health. Some clones in this sample may be carry-over from other donors' samples. The chain employs TRBV5-1 and TRBJ2-5. This chain's CDR3 is CASSLAIGEETQYF.